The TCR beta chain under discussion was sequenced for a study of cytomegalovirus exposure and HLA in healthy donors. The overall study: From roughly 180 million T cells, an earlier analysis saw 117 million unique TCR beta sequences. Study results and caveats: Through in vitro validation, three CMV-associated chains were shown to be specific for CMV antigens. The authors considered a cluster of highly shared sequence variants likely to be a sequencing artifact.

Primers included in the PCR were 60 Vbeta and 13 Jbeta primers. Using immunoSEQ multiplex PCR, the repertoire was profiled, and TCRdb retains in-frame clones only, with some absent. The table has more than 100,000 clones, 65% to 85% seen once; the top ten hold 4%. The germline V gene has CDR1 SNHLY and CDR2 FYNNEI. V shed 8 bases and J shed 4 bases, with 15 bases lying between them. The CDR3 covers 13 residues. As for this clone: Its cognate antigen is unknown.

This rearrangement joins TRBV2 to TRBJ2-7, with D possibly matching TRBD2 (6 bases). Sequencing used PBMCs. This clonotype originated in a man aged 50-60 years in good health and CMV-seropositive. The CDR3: CASQAGLGYEQYF. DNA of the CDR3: TGTGCCAGCCAAGCGGGTCTCGGTTACGAGCAGTACTTC.